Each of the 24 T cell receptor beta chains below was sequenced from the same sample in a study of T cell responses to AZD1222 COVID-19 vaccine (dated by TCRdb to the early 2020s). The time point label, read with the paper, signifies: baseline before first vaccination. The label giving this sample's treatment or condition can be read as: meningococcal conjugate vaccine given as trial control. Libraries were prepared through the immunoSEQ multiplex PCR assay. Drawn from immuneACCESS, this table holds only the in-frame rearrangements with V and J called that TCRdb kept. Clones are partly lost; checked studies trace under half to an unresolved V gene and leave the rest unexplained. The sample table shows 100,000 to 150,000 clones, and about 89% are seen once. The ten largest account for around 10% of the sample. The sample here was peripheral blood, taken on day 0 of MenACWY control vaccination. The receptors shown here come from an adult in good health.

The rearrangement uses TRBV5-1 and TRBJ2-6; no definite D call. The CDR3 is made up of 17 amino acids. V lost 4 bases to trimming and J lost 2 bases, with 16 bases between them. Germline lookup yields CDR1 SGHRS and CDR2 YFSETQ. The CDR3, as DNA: TGCGCCAGCAGCCAGGAAGTCCTACAGACTGGGGCCAACGTCCTGACTTTC. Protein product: CASSQEVLQTGANVLTF. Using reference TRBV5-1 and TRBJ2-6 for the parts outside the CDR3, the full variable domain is KAGVTQTPRYLIKTRGQQVTLSCSPISGHRSVSWYQQTPGQGLQFLFEYFSETQRNKGNFPGRFSGRQFSNSRSEMNVSTLELGDSALYLCASSQEVLQTGANVLTFGAGSRLTVL.

CDR3 sequence (DNA): TGTGCCAGCAGCTTAAATCCGACGACTAGCGGCGCGGATACGCAGTATTTT. This encodes CASSLNPTTSGADTQYF. The rearrangement links TRBV7-3 to TRBJ2-3; 9 bases fit TRBD2. The trim removed 1 base at V and 6 bases at J, leaving 11 bases unmatched. Germline lookup yields CDR1 SGHTA and CDR2 FQGTGA. The CDR3 is 17 residues long. Using reference TRBV7-3 and TRBJ2-3 for the parts outside the CDR3, the full variable domain is GAGVSQTPSNKVTEKGKYVELRCDPISGHTALYWYRQSLGQGPEFLIYFQGTGAADDSGLPNDRFFAVRPEGSVSTLKIQRTERGDSAVYLCASSLNPTTSGADTQYFGPGTRLTVL.

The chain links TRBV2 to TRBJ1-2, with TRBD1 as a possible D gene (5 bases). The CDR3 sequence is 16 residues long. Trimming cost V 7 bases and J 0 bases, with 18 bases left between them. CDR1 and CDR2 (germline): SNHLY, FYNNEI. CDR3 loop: CASKVTEPEANYGYTF. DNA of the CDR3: TGTGCCAGCAAGGTGACAGAACCAGAAGCTAACTATGGCTACACCTTC.

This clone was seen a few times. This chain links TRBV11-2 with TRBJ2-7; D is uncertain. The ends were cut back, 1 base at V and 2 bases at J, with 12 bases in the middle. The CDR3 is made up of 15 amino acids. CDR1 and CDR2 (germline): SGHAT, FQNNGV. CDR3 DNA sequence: TGTGCCAGCAGCTTAGTCCGCCAGGACCCCTACGAGCAGTACTTC. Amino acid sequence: CASSLVRQDPYEQYF.

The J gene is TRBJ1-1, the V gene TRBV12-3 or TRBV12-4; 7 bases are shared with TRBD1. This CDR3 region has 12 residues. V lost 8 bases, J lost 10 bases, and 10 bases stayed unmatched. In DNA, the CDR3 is TGTGCCAGCGGACCGATCCGACAGGGAGCTTTCTTT. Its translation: CASGPIRQGAFF.

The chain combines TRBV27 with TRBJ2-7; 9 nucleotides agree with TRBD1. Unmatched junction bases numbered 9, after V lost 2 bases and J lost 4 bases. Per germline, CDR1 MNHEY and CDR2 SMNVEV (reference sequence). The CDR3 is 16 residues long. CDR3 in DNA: TGTGCCAGCAGTTTAAAGGGACAGGGCCCCACATACGAGCAGTACTTC. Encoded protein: CASSLKGQGPTYEQYF.

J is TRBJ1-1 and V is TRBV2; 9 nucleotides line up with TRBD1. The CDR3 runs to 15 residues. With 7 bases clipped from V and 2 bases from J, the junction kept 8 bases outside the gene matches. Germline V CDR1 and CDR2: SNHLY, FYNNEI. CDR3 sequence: CASKPGQGPNTEAFF. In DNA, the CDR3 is TGTGCCAGCAAACCGGGACAGGGACCAAACACTGAAGCTTTCTTT.

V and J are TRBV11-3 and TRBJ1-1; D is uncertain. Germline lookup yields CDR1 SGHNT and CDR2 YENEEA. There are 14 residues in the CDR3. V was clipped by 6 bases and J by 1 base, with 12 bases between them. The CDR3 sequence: CASRGRTGNTEAFF. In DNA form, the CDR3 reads TGTGCCAGCAGGGGAAGGACGGGGAACACTGAAGCTTTCTTT.

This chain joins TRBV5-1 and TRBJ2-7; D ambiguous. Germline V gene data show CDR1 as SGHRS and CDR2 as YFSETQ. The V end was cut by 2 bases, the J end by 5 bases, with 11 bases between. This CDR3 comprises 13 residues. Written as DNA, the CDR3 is TGCGCCAGCAGCTTTATAGGGTTCCACGAGCAGTACTTC. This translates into CASSFIGFHEQYF.

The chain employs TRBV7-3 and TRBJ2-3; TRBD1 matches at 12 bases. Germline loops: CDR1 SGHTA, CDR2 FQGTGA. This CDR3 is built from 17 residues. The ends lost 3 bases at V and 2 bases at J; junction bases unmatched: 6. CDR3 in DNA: TGTGCCAGCAGCTTGGGACAGGGGGCCGGATCCACAGATACGCAGTATTTT. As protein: CASSLGQGAGSTDTQYF.

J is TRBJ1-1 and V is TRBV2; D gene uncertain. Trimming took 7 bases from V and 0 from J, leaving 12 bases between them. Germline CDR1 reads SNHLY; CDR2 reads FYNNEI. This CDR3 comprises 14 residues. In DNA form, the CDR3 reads TGTGCCAGCATCGTTCAGAGTATGAACACTGAAGCTTTCTTT. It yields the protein CASIVQSMNTEAFF.

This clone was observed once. CDR3 region: CASSKALGYNEQFF. DNA of the CDR3: TGTGCCAGCAGTAAGGCCTTAGGCTACAATGAGCAGTTCTTC. The V call is TRBV6-5, the J call TRBJ2-1; unclear D gene. Trimming removed 5 bases from V and 3 bases from J, with 11 bases in between. CDR1 and CDR2 (germline): MNHEY, SVGAGI. This CDR3 is built from 14 residues.

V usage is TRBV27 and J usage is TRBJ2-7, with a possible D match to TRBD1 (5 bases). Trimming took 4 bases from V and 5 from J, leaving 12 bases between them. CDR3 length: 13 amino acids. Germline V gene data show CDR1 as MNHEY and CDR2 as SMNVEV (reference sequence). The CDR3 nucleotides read TGTGCCAGCAGTTCGTGGGCCAGGGACGAGCAGTACTTC. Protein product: CASSSWARDEQYF.

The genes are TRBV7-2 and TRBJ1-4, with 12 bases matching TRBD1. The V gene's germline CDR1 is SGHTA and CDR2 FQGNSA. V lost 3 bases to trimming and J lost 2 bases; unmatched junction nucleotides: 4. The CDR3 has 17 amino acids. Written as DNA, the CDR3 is TGTGCCAGCAGCTTGGGACAGGGGGCTCGGACTAATGAAAAACTGTTTTTT. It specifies CASSLGQGARTNEKLFF.

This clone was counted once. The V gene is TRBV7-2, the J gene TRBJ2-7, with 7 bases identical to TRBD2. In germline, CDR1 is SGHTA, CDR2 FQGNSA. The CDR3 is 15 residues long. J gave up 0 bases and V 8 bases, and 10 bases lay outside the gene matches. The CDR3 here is CASGWSRGSSYEQYF. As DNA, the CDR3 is TGTGCCAGCGGCTGGAGCCGCGGGAGCTCCTACGAGCAGTACTTC.

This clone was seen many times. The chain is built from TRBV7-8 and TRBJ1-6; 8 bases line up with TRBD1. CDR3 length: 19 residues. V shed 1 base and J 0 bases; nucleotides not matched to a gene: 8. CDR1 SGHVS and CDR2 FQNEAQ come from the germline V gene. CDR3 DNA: TGTGCCAGCAGCTTAGACCCGGGACAGGAGAGCTCCTATAATTCACCCCTCCACTTT. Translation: CASSLDPGQESSYNSPLHF.

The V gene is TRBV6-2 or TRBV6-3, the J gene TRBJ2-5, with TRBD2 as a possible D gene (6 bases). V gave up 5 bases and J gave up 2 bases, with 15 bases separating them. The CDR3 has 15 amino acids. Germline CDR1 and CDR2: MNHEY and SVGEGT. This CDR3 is CASSPTRTNQETQYF. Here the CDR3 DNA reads TGTGCCAGCAGTCCAACAAGGACTAATCAAGAGACCCAGTACTTC.

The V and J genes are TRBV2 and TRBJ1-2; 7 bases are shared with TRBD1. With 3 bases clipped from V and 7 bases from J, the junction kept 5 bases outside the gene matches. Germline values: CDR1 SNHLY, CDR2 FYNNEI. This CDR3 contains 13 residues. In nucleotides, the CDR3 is TGTGCCAGCAGTGACCTAACAGGGGTTGGCTACACCTTC. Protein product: CASSDLTGVGYTF.

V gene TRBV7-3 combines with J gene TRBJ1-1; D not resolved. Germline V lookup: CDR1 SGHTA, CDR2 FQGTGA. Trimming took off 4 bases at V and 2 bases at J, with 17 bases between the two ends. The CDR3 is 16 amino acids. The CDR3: CASSSYDRLRNTEAFF. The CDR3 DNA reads TGTGCCAGCAGCTCCTACGACCGTCTCAGAAACACTGAAGCTTTCTTT.

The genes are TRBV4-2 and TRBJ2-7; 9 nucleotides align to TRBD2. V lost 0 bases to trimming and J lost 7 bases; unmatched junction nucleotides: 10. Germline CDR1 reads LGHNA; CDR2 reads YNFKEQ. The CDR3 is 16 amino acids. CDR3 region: CASSQDLGSGSREQYF. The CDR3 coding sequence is TGTGCCAGCAGCCAAGATTTGGGTAGCGGGAGTAGAGAGCAGTACTTC.

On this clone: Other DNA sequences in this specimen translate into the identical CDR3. In DNA, the CDR3 is TGTGCCAGCAGTTACTCTACAGGGGGCTATGGCTACACCTTC. Protein: CASSYSTGGYGYTF. The chain combines TRBV6-5 with TRBJ1-2, with 8 positions matching TRBD1. The V gene end was trimmed by 0 bases and the J gene end by 4 bases; junction bases not matched to a gene: 1. The CDR3 contains 14 residues. Germline CDR1 is MNHEY and CDR2 is SVGAGI.

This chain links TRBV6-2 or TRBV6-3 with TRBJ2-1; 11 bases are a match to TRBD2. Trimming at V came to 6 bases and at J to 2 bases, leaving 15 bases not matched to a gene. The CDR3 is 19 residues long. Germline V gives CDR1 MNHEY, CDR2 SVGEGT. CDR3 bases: TGTGCCAGCAGCCAACCAACTAGCGGGAGTAGGTTTGCCTACAATGAGCAGTTCTTC. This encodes CASSQPTSGSRFAYNEQFF.

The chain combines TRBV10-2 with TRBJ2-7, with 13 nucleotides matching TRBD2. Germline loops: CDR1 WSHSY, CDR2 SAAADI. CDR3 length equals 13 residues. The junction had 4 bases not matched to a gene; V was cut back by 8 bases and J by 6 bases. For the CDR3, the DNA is TGCGCCAGCCGACTAGCGGGAGGACTCGAGCAGTACTTC. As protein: CASRLAGGLEQYF.

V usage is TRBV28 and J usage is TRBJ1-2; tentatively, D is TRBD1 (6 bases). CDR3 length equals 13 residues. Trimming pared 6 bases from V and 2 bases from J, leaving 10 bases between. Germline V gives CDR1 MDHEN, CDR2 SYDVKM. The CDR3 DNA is TGTGCCAGCAGCCGAGACAGGAACTATGGCTACACCTTC. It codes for CASSRDRNYGYTF.